Following are 29 T cell receptor beta chains from one sample sequenced in a study of cytomegalovirus exposure and HLA in healthy donors. This table comes from immunoSEQ multiplex PCR, and its TCRdb copy is limited to in-frame clones, with some not included. The sample has tens of thousands of clones, approximately 96% seen once. The sample was PBMCs. Source of these receptors: a man younger than 30 in good health and CMV-seronegative.

The gene calls are TRBV2 and TRBJ1-2, with D possibly being TRBD1 (6 bases). CDR1 is SNHLY and CDR2 is FYNNEI in the germline V gene. The CDR3 has 12 amino acids. The ends were cut back, 7 bases at V and 8 bases at J, with 14 bases in the middle. The DNA for the CDR3 is TGTGCCAGCAATTACAGGGTAGGAGGCTACACCTTC. It yields the protein CASNYRVGGYTF.

The chain combines TRBV18 with TRBJ1-3, with D perhaps TRBD1 (5 bases). CDR1 is KGHSH and CDR2 is LQKENI in the germline V gene. This CDR3 region has 14 residues. The CDR3 DNA sequence: TGTTCTAGCTTCGACGGGGGAGCTGGAAACACCATATATTTT. Translating it yields CSSFDGGAGNTIYF.

The chain has TRBV5-1 and TRBJ2-5; 8 bases match TRBD2. Germline V gives CDR1 SGHRS, CDR2 YFSETQ. V lost 4 bases to trimming and J lost 2 bases; unmatched junction nucleotides: 4. The CDR3 runs 14 residues. The CDR3 protein is CASSVTSAQETQYF. The CDR3 nucleotides read TGCGCCAGCAGCGTGACTAGCGCACAAGAGACCCAGTACTTC.

This sequence joins TRBV5-1 and TRBJ2-5; 7 bases line up with TRBD1. CDR1 and CDR2 from the germline V gene are SGHRS and YFSETQ. V shed 5 bases, J shed 3 bases, and the junction held 7 bases outside the gene matches. This CDR3 has 14 amino acids. DNA for the CDR3: TGCGCCAGCAGGCGGTCCGGGACAGAAGAGACCCAGTACTTC. Protein sequence: CASRRSGTEETQYF.

This sequence joins TRBV9 and TRBJ1-1, with D maybe TRBD1 (5 bases). The germline V gene has CDR1 SGDLS and CDR2 YYNGEE. The CDR3 contains 12 residues. Trimming cost V 3 bases and J 6 bases, with 9 bases left between them. This CDR3 is CASSAGGAEAFF. In DNA form, the CDR3 reads TGTGCCAGCAGCGCCGGGGGGGCTGAAGCTTTCTTT.

J is TRBJ2-7 and V is TRBV5-1, with 10 bases that match TRBD2. V lost 0 bases and J lost 5; bases outside the gene matches: 8. The germline V gene has CDR1 SGHRS and CDR2 YFSETQ. This CDR3 region has 16 residues. CDR3 residues: CASSLEALAGVDEQYF. The CDR3 coding sequence is TGCGCCAGCAGCTTGGAGGCCCTAGCGGGAGTCGACGAGCAGTACTTC.

The rearrangement joins TRBV6-1 to TRBJ2-1; D remains unclear. Deletions cut 6 bases from V and 12 bases from J, with 18 bases between. The CDR3 length is 13 residues. Germline V CDR1 and CDR2: MNHNS, SASEGT. Here the CDR3 DNA reads TGTGCCAGCAGCATAACCTGGGCCAATCGGCAGTTCTTC. Its protein product is CASSITWANRQFF.

The chain couples TRBV27 to TRBJ2-7, with D unresolved. Trimming took 8 bases from V and 2 from J, leaving 4 bases between them. The length of the CDR3 is 10 residues. Germline V gives CDR1 MNHEY, CDR2 SMNVEV (reference sequence). The CDR3 nucleotides are TGTGCCAGCGGCACCTACGAGCAGTACTTC. Translating gives CASGTYEQYF.

The chain links TRBV10-3 to TRBJ2-1; 8 nucleotides match TRBD2. The V gene's germline CDR1 is ENHRY and CDR2 SYGVKD. The ends lost 11 bases at V and 7 bases at J; junction bases unmatched: 7. The CDR3 covers 12 residues. In DNA, the CDR3 is TGTGCCTCCTCCGGGACTAGTAATGAGCAGTTCTTC. This encodes CASSGTSNEQFF.

The V gene is TRBV10-3, the J gene TRBJ2-1; 14 nucleotides align to TRBD2. Germline CDR1 is ENHRY and CDR2 is SYGVKD. Germline trimming cut 4 bases from V and 3 bases from J; bases unmatched to any gene: 5. This CDR3 contains 17 residues. In DNA, the CDR3 is TGTGCCATCAGTGGGGGACTAGCGGGGGTCAGCTACAATGAGCAGTTCTTC. Protein product: CAISGGLAGVSYNEQFF.

This clone was found once. This sequence joins TRBV5-4 and TRBJ1-1; perhaps TRBD1 as D (6 bases). This CDR3 has 12 amino acids. CDR1 is SGHNT and CDR2 is YYREEE in the germline V gene (reference sequence). Trimming shortened V by 7 bases and J by 3 bases, and 10 bases separated the two germline ends. The CDR3 nucleotides read TGTGCCAGCGGTAACAGGGACACTGAAGCTTTCTTT. Translating gives CASGNRDTEAFF.

The rearrangement uses TRBV5-8 and TRBJ1-5; TRBD1 aligns across 7 bases. The CDR3 runs 17 residues. Unmatched junction bases numbered 15, after V lost 8 bases and J lost 1 base. Germline lookup yields CDR1 SGHTS and CDR2 YDEGEE. The CDR3 region has the DNA TGTGCCAGTTACCCCAGGGGGGCCCTTATGAGCAATCAGCCCCAGCATTTT. This sequence encodes CASYPRGALMSNQPQHF.

The rearrangement joins TRBV25-1 to TRBJ2-1, with 8 nucleotides matching TRBD1. The J segment lost 9 bases and the V segment lost 5 bases, leaving 15 bases of the junction unmatched. This CDR3 spans 16 amino acids. The germline V gene encodes CDR1 MGHDK and CDR2 SYGVNS. CDR3 bases: TGTGCCAGCAGTCCCAGGGACAGGAGGGAAAGTGCTGAGCAGTTCTTC. Protein: CASSPRDRRESAEQFF.

The V gene is TRBV6-4, the J gene TRBJ2-1, with D possibly being TRBD2 (5 bases). Germline V CDR1 and CDR2: MRHNA, SNTAGT. V lost 8 bases and J lost 6, with 23 bases in between. The CDR3 consists of 16 residues. As DNA, the CDR3 is TGTGCCAGCTCGACTTCGGCCACTAGTCGGGGCAATGAGCAGTTCTTC. Translated, it gives CASSTSATSRGNEQFF.

J is TRBJ1-4 and V is TRBV18; D gene ambiguous. Germline V CDR1 and CDR2: KGHSH, LQKENI. V shed 2 bases and J shed 8 bases, with 9 bases lying between them. CDR3 size: 13 residues. The CDR3 nucleotides are TGTGCCAGCTCACCAGGGCTCCAGGAAAAACTGTTTTTT. Amino acid sequence: CASSPGLQEKLFF.

This chain links TRBV9 with TRBJ1-2; no reliable D call. The germline CDR1 and CDR2 sequences are SGDLS and YYNGEE. The CDR3 is made up of 15 amino acids. V was trimmed by 3 bases and J by 6 bases, leaving 18 bases between them. Here the CDR3 reads CASSASSEPVNGYTF. Written as DNA, the CDR3 is TGTGCCAGCAGCGCTAGTTCGGAGCCGGTTAATGGCTACACCTTC.

The chain joins TRBV6-5 to TRBJ2-7, with TRBD1 matching 9 bases. J was trimmed by 1 base and V by 4 bases; bases with no gene match: 5. The CDR3 consists of 15 residues. Germline-derived CDR1 and CDR2 are MNHEY and SVGAGI. CDR3 region: CASSFSGTGSYEQYF. DNA of the CDR3: TGTGCCAGCAGTTTTTCCGGGACAGGGTCCTACGAGCAGTACTTC.

This clone was observed a single time. The gene calls are TRBV14 and TRBJ2-7; weak D call: TRBD2 (6 bases). The V end was cut by 5 bases, the J end by 2 bases, with 7 bases between. This CDR3 is 12 amino acids long. CDR1 is SGHDN and CDR2 is FVKESK in the germline V gene. The CDR3 nucleotides read TGTGCCAGCAGCAGGAGGGCCTACGAGCAGTACTTC. Its translation: CASSRRAYEQYF.

The chain is built from TRBV5-1 and TRBJ1-4; D might be TRBD1 (5 bases). Trimming cost V 2 bases and J 8 bases, with 13 bases left between them. Germline assignment: CDR1 SGHRS and CDR2 YFSETQ. The CDR3 extends over 14 amino acids. The CDR3 reads CASSFAGSSEKLFF. As DNA, the CDR3 is TGCGCCAGCAGCTTCGCAGGGTCGTCCGAAAAACTGTTTTTT.

The V and J genes are TRBV19 and TRBJ1-5; 8 bases are a match to TRBD1. After removal of 6 bases from V and 4 bases from J, the junction contained 11 bases not matched to a gene. Germline lookup yields CDR1 LNHDA and CDR2 SQIVND (reference sequence). The CDR3 runs 16 residues. CDR3 amino acids: CASSPTGGRANQPQHF. CDR3 nucleotide sequence: TGTGCCAGTAGCCCTACAGGGGGGCGGGCGAATCAGCCCCAGCATTTT.

The chain couples TRBV27 to TRBJ1-5; maybe TRBD1 (5 bases). V was shortened by 3 bases and J by 0 bases, with 9 bases between the two germline ends. CDR1 MNHEY and CDR2 SMNVEV come from the germline V gene (reference sequence). This CDR3 comprises 15 residues. CDR3: CASSLRGISNQPQHF. CDR3 DNA: TGTGCCAGCAGTTTGCGGGGCATTAGCAATCAGCCCCAGCATTTT.

The chain uses TRBV5-4 and TRBJ2-5, with 16 bases identical to TRBD2. Germline CDR1 SGHNT, CDR2 YYREEE (reference sequence). The CDR3 sequence is 18 residues long. V lost 4 bases to trimming and J lost 5 bases; unmatched junction nucleotides: 11. The CDR3 DNA reads TGTGCCAGCAGCCCCCCTGGGACTAGCGGGAGGGCTGGGGAGACCCAGTACTTC. Translation: CASSPPGTSGRAGETQYF. The full variable domain, completed using reference TRBV5-4 and TRBJ2-5, is ETGVTQSPTHLIKTRGQQVTLRCSSQSGHNTVSWYQQALGQGPQFIFQYYREEENGRGNFPPRFSGLQFPNYSSELNVNALELDDSALYLCASSPPGTSGRAGETQYFGPGTRLLVL.

The chain combines TRBV5-1 with TRBJ2-2, with 7 nucleotides matching TRBD1. CDR1 SGHRS and CDR2 YFSETQ come from the germline V gene. The CDR3 contains 14 residues. Germline trimming cut 6 bases from V and 5 bases from J; bases unmatched to any gene: 7. CDR3 loop: CASTQGTGTGELFF. CDR3 DNA sequence: TGCGCCAGCACACAGGGGACCGGGACCGGGGAGCTGTTTTTT.

V is TRBV5-6 and J is TRBJ2-7; 8 bases are a match to TRBD1. V lost 0 bases, J lost 4 bases, and 3 bases stayed unmatched. Germline V gene data show CDR1 as SGHDT and CDR2 as YYEEEE. The CDR3 spans 14 residues. CDR3 nucleotide sequence: TGTGCCAGCAGCTTGGCGGGACAGGATTACGAGCAGTACTTC. Translation gives CASSLAGQDYEQYF.

The genes are TRBV10-1 and TRBJ2-1; 7 nucleotides align to TRBD2. Germline V lookup: CDR1 WNHNN, CDR2 SYGVQD (reference sequence). V shed 4 bases, J shed 6 bases, and the junction held 3 bases outside the gene matches. The CDR3 extends over 13 amino acids. The CDR3, as DNA: TGCGCCAGCAGTGTAAGCGGGACCAATGAGCAGTTCTTC. As protein: CASSVSGTNEQFF.

This chain links TRBV5-6 with TRBJ1-5; D is ambiguous. This CDR3 spans 16 amino acids. Germline CDR1 reads SGHDT; CDR2 reads YYEEEE. Trimming took off 4 bases at V and 4 bases at J, with 18 bases between the two ends. CDR3 loop: CASSPGTGGGNQPQHF. The CDR3 DNA sequence: TGTGCCAGCAGCCCCGGCACCGGAGGAGGGAATCAGCCCCAGCATTTT.

This chain joins TRBV27 and TRBJ2-1; 11 nucleotides align to TRBD2. CDR1 and CDR2 from the germline V gene are MNHEY and SMNVEV (reference sequence). CDR3 length: 16 amino acids. The junction had 9 bases not matched to a gene; V was cut back by 6 bases and J by 5 bases. CDR3 residues: CASSLLGTSGNNEQFF. In nucleotides, the CDR3 is TGTGCCAGCAGCCTTCTGGGGACTAGCGGAAACAATGAGCAGTTCTTC.

This clone was recorded a few times. Other DNA sequences in this specimen translate into the identical CDR3. The chain employs TRBV11-3 and TRBJ2-1, with D possibly TRBD2 on 5 matching bases. Trimming took 4 bases from V and 0 from J, leaving 7 bases between them. Germline V CDR1 and CDR2: SGHNT, YENEEA. The CDR3 length is 14 residues. CDR3 region: CASSSRDSYNEQFF. The CDR3, as DNA: TGTGCCAGCAGCTCCCGGGACTCCTACAATGAGCAGTTCTTC.

The chain carries TRBV5-1 and TRBJ2-7, with 10 bases matching TRBD2. The J segment lost 2 bases and the V segment lost 6 bases, leaving 8 bases of the junction unmatched. The CDR3 totals 15 residues. Germline lookup yields CDR1 SGHRS and CDR2 YFSETQ. The DNA of the CDR3 is TGCGCCAGCAAAGCTGGACTAGCGGAAACCTACGAGCAGTACTTC. Protein: CASKAGLAETYEQYF.